The 21 T cell receptor beta chains below were found in one sample sequenced in a study of shared clonotypes between healthy human individuals. Data came from immunoSEQ multiplex PCR; TCRdb stores just in-frame clones and leaves some out. This sample has about 560,000 clones; around three quarters occur once, and the top ten carry about 11%. The specimen was PBMCs. These receptors all come from a middle-aged woman in good health. Some clones in this sample may be carry-over from other donors' samples.

In nucleotides, the CDR3 is TGCGCCAGCAGCTTGGCTTCCGCCTCCGAGCAGTACTTC. Translation gives CASSLASASEQYF. The chain carries TRBV5-1 and TRBJ2-7; D remains unclear. Germline CDR1 is SGHRS and CDR2 is YFSETQ. Deletions cut 0 bases from V and 6 bases from J, with 10 bases between. The CDR3 has 13 amino acids. Using reference TRBV5-1 and TRBJ2-7 for the parts outside the CDR3, the full variable domain is KAGVTQTPRYLIKTRGQQVTLSCSPISGHRSVSWYQQTPGQGLQFLFEYFSETQRNKGNFPGRFSGRQFSNSRSEMNVSTLELGDSALYLCASSLASASEQYFGPGTRLTVT.

V gene TRBV6-1 combines with J gene TRBJ2-7, with D possibly called TRBD1 or TRBD2 (5 bases each). Looked up from germline, CDR1 is MNHNS and CDR2 is SASEGT. The CDR3 runs 15 residues. The germline V and J ends were trimmed by 6 bases and 0 bases, with 15 bases remaining between them. The CDR3 coding sequence is TGTGCCAGCAGGGGAACCGGGACGGTCTCCTACGAGCAGTACTTC. It codes for CASRGTGTVSYEQYF.

V usage is TRBV9 and J usage is TRBJ2-5, with 9 bases lining up with TRBD2. The CDR3 covers 15 residues. Trimming cost V 0 bases and J 5 bases; bases outside gene matches: 5. The germline V gene encodes CDR1 SGDLS and CDR2 YYNGEE. The CDR3 loop reads CASSVASGMWETQYF. CDR3 nucleotide sequence: TGTGCCAGCAGCGTAGCTAGCGGGATGTGGGAGACCCAGTACTTC.

J is TRBJ2-3 and V is TRBV7-3; 7 bases fit TRBD1. The CDR3 runs to 15 residues. Germline V gene data show CDR1 as SGHTA and CDR2 as FQGTGA. V lost 5 bases and J lost 3; bases outside the gene matches: 8. DNA for the CDR3: TGTGCCAGCAGCCCCGACAGGGTTGGAACAGATACGCAGTATTTT. Encoded protein: CASSPDRVGTDTQYF.

This clone was seen more than once but under ten times. This chain uses TRBV7-3 with TRBJ2-2; 10 bases line up with TRBD1. The CDR3 length is 17 residues. CDR1 and CDR2 from the germline V gene are SGHTA and FQGTGA. The V segment lost 7 bases and the J segment 3 bases; nucleotides outside the gene matches: 11. The CDR3 sequence: CASTPGSGQGYTGELFF. In DNA, the CDR3 is TGTGCCAGCACCCCAGGGTCGGGACAGGGGTACACCGGGGAGCTGTTTTTT.

This sequence joins TRBV10-1 and TRBJ2-7; tentatively, D is TRBD1 or TRBD2 (5 bases each). V shed 5 bases and J shed 0 bases, with 11 bases lying between them. The germline V gene encodes CDR1 WNHNN and CDR2 SYGVQD (reference sequence). The CDR3 extends over 14 amino acids. The CDR3 bases are TGCGCCAGCAGTTCTCGGGACGGCTCCTACGAGCAGTACTTC. Encoded protein: CASSSRDGSYEQYF.

J is TRBJ2-1 and V is TRBV28, with D possibly matching TRBD2 (7 bases). Looked up from germline, CDR1 is MDHEN and CDR2 is SYDVKM. This CDR3 spans 15 amino acids. Trimming removed 6 bases at V and 3 bases at J, with 15 bases between. DNA of the CDR3: TGTGCCAGCAGGAACAGGGACTACTACTACAATGAGCAGTTCTTC. Its translation: CASRNRDYYYNEQFF.

V gene TRBV10-3 combines with J gene TRBJ2-1; 13 nucleotides align to TRBD2. The CDR3 runs 14 residues. Germline V gene lookup returns CDR1 ENHRY and CDR2 SYGVKD. With V trimmed by 11 bases and J by 7 bases, 8 bases remained unmatched. DNA of the CDR3: TGTGCCTCACTGACTAGCGGGAGGAGAAATGAGCAGTTCTTC. It specifies CASLTSGRRNEQFF.

As to this clone: A much larger clonotype is one base distant, so this may be a read error. Other DNA sequences from this sample encode an identical CDR3 as well. The chain links TRBV18 to TRBJ1-1; D is undetermined. From germline, CDR1 is KGHSH and CDR2 LQKENI. The CDR3 covers 13 residues. CDR3 coding DNA: TGTGCCAGCTCACCGGCGGGATTTACTGAAGCCTTCTTT. This encodes CASSPAGFTEAFF.

V is TRBV5-1 and J is TRBJ1-1; 10 bases are shared with TRBD1. The CDR3 runs 14 residues. V dropped 5 bases and J dropped 4; count of bases not matched to a gene: 5. Germline CDR1 is SGHRS and CDR2 is YFSETQ. The CDR3 sequence is CASSPGQGFTEAFF. The CDR3 coding sequence is TGCGCCAGCAGTCCGGGACAGGGGTTCACTGAAGCTTTCTTT.

V usage is TRBV7-9 and J usage is TRBJ1-2; no clear D gene. V gave up 4 bases and J gave up 5 bases, with 8 bases separating them. Germline assignment: CDR1 SEHNR and CDR2 FQNEAQ (reference sequence). The CDR3 length is 12 residues. The chain's CDR3 is CASSSRPYGYTF. CDR3 coding DNA: TGTGCCAGCAGCTCCCGACCGTATGGCTACACCTTC.

The rearrangement uses TRBV29-1 and TRBJ2-7; 11 bases agree with TRBD2. Germline-derived CDR1 and CDR2 are SQVTM and ANQGSEA. The CDR3 covers 15 residues. With 4 bases clipped from V and 4 bases from J, the junction kept 9 bases outside the gene matches. The CDR3 DNA sequence: TGCAGCGTTGTGGACCCTAGCGGGAGGTTATACGAGCAGTACTTC. It translates to CSVVDPSGRLYEQYF.

This chain joins TRBV4-2 and TRBJ2-5; either TRBD1 or TRBD2 may supply D (5 bases each). CDR1 is LGHNA and CDR2 is YNFKEQ in the germline V gene. V dropped 0 bases and J dropped 1 base, with 9 bases sitting between them. The CDR3 is 15 residues long. The CDR3 bases are TGTGCCAGCAGCCAAGACCCGGGACCCCAAGAGACCCAGTACTTC. Amino acids: CASSQDPGPQETQYF.

This clone came up once. CDR3 sequence (DNA): TGCGCCAGCAGCCAAGGGTCTAGCGGGAGAGTCTACGAGCAGTACTTC. Amino acids: CASSQGSSGRVYEQYF. The rearrangement uses TRBV4-1 and TRBJ2-7, with TRBD2 matching 10 bases. Per germline, CDR1 MGHRA and CDR2 YSYEKL. The CDR3 contains 16 residues. The trim removed 1 base at V and 3 bases at J, leaving 6 bases unmatched.

As for this clone: One end of the junction does not line up with germline, which may come from a read error. The V call is TRBV5-1, the J call TRBJ1-4; TRBD1 aligns across 8 bases. This CDR3 is 15 amino acids long. Germline V gene data show CDR1 as SGHRS and CDR2 as YFSETQ. CDR3 DNA: TGCGCCAGCAGCTTGGGACAGGGGACTAGTGAAAAACTGTTTTTT. Its translation: CASSLGQGTSEKLFF.

This chain joins TRBV19 and TRBJ2-7; 12 nucleotides line up with TRBD2. Trimming at V came to 4 bases and at J to 3 bases, leaving 7 bases not matched to a gene. Germline V gene sequence: CDR1 LNHDA, CDR2 SQIVND (reference sequence). The CDR3 runs 16 residues. CDR3 in amino acids: CASSTRTSGIIYEQYF. In nucleotides, the CDR3 is TGTGCCAGTAGTACGCGGACTAGCGGGATTATCTACGAGCAGTACTTC.

This chain uses TRBV2 with TRBJ2-5; D unclear. The ends were cut back, 1 base at V and 5 bases at J, with 8 bases in the middle. This CDR3 contains 13 residues. In germline, CDR1 is SNHLY, CDR2 FYNNEI. CDR3 residues: CASSEVGFETQYF. The CDR3 DNA reads as TGTGCCAGCAGTGAAGTGGGTTTTGAGACCCAGTACTTC.

V is TRBV6-6 and J is TRBJ2-2; D gene unclear. The germline V gene encodes CDR1 MNHNY and CDR2 SVGAGI (reference sequence). CDR3 size: 13 residues. The ends were cut back, 7 bases at V and 6 bases at J, with 12 bases in the middle. The CDR3 nucleotides are TGTGCCAGCACAAGAGTCTTCGCCGGGGAGCTGTTTTTT. Translation: CASTRVFAGELFF.

This chain connects TRBV19 to TRBJ2-7; 9 nucleotides line up with TRBD1. This CDR3 spans 18 amino acids. V was pared by 4 bases and J by 0 bases, with 13 bases of the junction left unmatched. The germline CDR1 and CDR2 sequences are LNHDA and SQIVND (reference sequence). The CDR3 DNA follows: TGTGCCAGTAGTAGTCCCGGGACAGGGAAGGGCAGCTCCTACGAGCAGTACTTC. Protein sequence: CASSSPGTGKGSSYEQYF.

The gene calls are TRBV19 and TRBJ2-7; possibly TRBD1 or TRBD2 for D (5 bases each). The CDR3 consists of 13 residues. The germline CDR1 and CDR2 sequences are LNHDA and SQIVND (reference sequence). Trimming cost V 9 bases and J 3 bases, with 15 bases left between them. CDR3 nucleotides: TGTGCCAGGGCGAGGGACGGATACTACGAGCAGTACTTC. Amino acid sequence: CARARDGYYEQYF.

V usage is TRBV7-3 and J usage is TRBJ2-1, with TRBD2 as a possible D gene (5 bases). The CDR3 consists of 14 residues. V was cut by 4 bases and J by 8 bases, with 15 bases left in between. Looked up from germline, CDR1 is SGHTA and CDR2 is FQGTGA. CDR3 residues: CASSSGRGYHEQFF. The CDR3 DNA is TGTGCCAGCAGCTCGGGTAGAGGGTACCATGAGCAGTTCTTC.